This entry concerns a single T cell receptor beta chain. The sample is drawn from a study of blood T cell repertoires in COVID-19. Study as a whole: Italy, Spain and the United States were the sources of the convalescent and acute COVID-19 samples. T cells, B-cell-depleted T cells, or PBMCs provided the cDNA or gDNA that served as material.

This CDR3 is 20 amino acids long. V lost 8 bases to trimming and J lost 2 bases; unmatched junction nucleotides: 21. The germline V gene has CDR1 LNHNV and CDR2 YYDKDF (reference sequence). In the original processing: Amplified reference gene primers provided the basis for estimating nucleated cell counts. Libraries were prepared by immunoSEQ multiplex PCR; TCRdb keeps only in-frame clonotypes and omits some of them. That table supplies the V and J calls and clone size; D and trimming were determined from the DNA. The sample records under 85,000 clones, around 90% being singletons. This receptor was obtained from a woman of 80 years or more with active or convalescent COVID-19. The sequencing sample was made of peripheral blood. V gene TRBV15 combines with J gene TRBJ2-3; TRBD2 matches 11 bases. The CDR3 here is CATGSWGQVLAGVPTDTQYF. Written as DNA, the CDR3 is TGTGCCACCGGATCGTGGGGACAGGTACTAGCGGGAGTCCCCACAGATACGCAGTATTTT.